The sequence of this T cell receptor beta chain was determined in a study of T cells in localized non-small cell lung cancer. Overall study findings and caveats: Adjacent lung exhibited a median of about 50 among the 100 most abundant tumor clones. There was higher T cell clonality in uninvolved adjacent lung than in tumor, and it was highest there. Because sequencing included only one region (of the tumor), heterogeneity remains possible. Increased T cell density in blood showed an association with longer overall survival.

Method: immunoSEQ multiplex PCR; TCRdb's copy keeps in-frame clones and lacks some. The data show about 21,000 clones, about four fifths seen once. Germline V gene sequence: CDR1 MDHEN, CDR2 SYDVKM. The CDR3 runs 18 residues. V was pared by 5 bases and J by 4 bases, with 27 bases between. A remark on this clone: Its antigen remains unidentified.

The material sequenced was peripheral blood, taken before any cancer treatment. The sequence came from a man aged 35 to 70 with stage I lung adenocarcinoma. The chain has TRBV28 and TRBJ2-7; D possibly uses TRBD1 or TRBD2 (5 bases each). This CDR3 reads CASSGPGRTPLEAYEQYF. For the CDR3, the DNA is TGTGCCAGCAGTGGTCCGGGACGGACCCCTCTCGAGGCTTACGAGCAGTACTTC.